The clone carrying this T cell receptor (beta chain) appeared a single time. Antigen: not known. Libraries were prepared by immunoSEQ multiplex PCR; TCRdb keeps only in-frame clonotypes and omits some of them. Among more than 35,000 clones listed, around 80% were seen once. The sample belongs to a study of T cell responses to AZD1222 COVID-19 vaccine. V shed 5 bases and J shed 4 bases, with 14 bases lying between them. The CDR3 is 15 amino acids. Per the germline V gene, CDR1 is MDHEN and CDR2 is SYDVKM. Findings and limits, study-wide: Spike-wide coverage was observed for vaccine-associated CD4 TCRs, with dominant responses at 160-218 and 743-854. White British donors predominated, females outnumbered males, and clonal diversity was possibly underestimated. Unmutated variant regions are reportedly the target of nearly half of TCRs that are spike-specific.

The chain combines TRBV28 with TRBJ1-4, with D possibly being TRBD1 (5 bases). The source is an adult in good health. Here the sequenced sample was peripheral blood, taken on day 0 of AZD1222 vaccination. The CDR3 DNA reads TGTGCCAGCAGTCCATCGGGGCTAGGTAATGAAAAACTGTTTTTT. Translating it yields CASSPSGLGNEKLFF.